These 18 T cell receptor beta chains originate from one sample sequenced in a study of T cells in Graves' hyperthyroidism and ophthalmopathy. RNA transcripts gave rise to amplified TCR beta CDR3 regions. Carried out on the TCR CDR3, a first-round RT-PCR used the HTBI primer set. Via MiXCR, TCRdb re-called the multiplex PCR reads, giving one row per CDR3 protein. Of about 98,000 distinct CDR3 sequences in the sample, approximately 42% are singletons; the top ten hold 10%. Sequencing was carried out using peripheral blood or thyroid tissue (not recorded which). The receptors originated from a woman in her 30s with Graves' hyperthyroidism.

This clonotype was recorded many times. The rearrangement links TRBV19 to TRBJ2-5; a weak D match, TRBD1 (5 bases). V lost 3 bases to trimming and J lost 1 base, with 21 bases between them. The CDR3 spans 18 residues. Per germline, CDR1 LNHDA and CDR2 SQIVND (reference sequence). The CDR3 reads CASSIGVRQGLFQETQYF. In DNA, the CDR3 is TGTGCCAGTAGTATTGGAGTGAGGCAGGGCCTATTCCAAGAGACCCAGTACTTC. Combining the CDR3 with reference TRBV19 and TRBJ2-5 gives the whole variable domain DGGITQSPKYLFRKEGQNVTLSCEQNLNHDAMYWYRQDPGQGLRLIYYSQIVNDFQKGDIAEGYSVSREKKESFPLTVTSAQKNPTAFYLCASSIGVRQGLFQETQYFGPGTRLLVL.

This clonotype was observed a few times. The V and J genes are TRBV28 and TRBJ2-3; D unresolved. The CDR3 has 10 amino acids. Germline V gene lookup returns CDR1 MDHEN and CDR2 SYDVKM. V lost 6 bases to trimming and J lost 7 bases, with 5 bases between them. The chain's CDR3 is CASSLHTQYF. In nucleotides, the CDR3 is TGTGCCAGCAGCCTCCATACGCAGTATTTT.

A note on this clonotype: It is likely a read error, because the conserved phenylalanine at the end of the CDR3 is missing. V is TRBV7-2 and J is TRBJ2-2; possible D gene TRBD1, 5 bases. In germline, CDR1 is SGHTA, CDR2 FQGNSA. The CDR3 extends over 15 amino acids. V was clipped by 1 base and J by 0 bases, with 6 bases between them. The CDR3: CASSLVGANTGELFS. The DNA for the CDR3 is TGTGCCAGCAGCTTAGTAGGGGCGAACACCGGGGAGCTGTTTTCT.

Many counts were recorded for this clonotype. The chain is built from TRBV28 and TRBJ2-5; TRBD2 aligns across 15 bases. J gave up 2 bases and V 5 bases, and 6 bases lay outside the gene matches. The V gene's germline CDR1 is MDHEN and CDR2 SYDVKM. The CDR3 consists of 17 residues. CDR3 nucleotides: TGTGCCAGCAGTCCAGGACTAGCGGGGGGGGCTCAAGAGACCCAGTACTTC. Amino acids: CASSPGLAGGAQETQYF.

This clonotype was observed many times. The chain is built from TRBV12-3 or TRBV12-4 and TRBJ1-1; no clear D. CDR3 length: 14 residues. V dropped 6 bases and J dropped 6 bases, with 17 bases sitting between them. The CDR3 nucleotides read TGTGCCAGCAGATCCCCTTGGGTGGGCGCTGAAGCTTTCTTT. Translation gives CASRSPWVGAEAFF.

This chain uses TRBV20-1 with TRBJ1-6, with unresolved D. From germline, CDR1 is DFQATT and CDR2 SNEGSKA (reference sequence). This CDR3 has 11 amino acids. The CDR3 DNA follows: TGCAGCGCACCCTTTGATTCACCCCTCCACTTT. As protein: CSAPFDSPLHF.

V is TRBV28 and J is TRBJ2-5; 11 nucleotides line up with TRBD2. After removal of 5 bases from V and 4 bases from J, the junction contained 6 bases not matched to a gene. CDR1 is MDHEN, CDR2 SYDVKM, per germline. This CDR3 has 15 amino acids. CDR3 bases: TGTGCCAGCAGTACCTATAGCGGGAGGGGAGAGACCCAGTACTTC. This gives the protein CASSTYSGRGETQYF.

Turning to this clonotype: This could be a read error, since a much larger clone is one nucleotide away. This sequence joins TRBV28 and TRBJ1-6; D is uncertain. Germline-derived CDR1 and CDR2 are MDHEN and SYDVKM. The CDR3 covers 14 residues. Trimming shortened V by 6 bases and J by 10 bases, and 16 bases separated the two germline ends. The CDR3 protein is CASRLLWALSPLHF. The CDR3, as DNA: TGTGCCAGCAGGCTTTTGTGGGCGCTCTCACCCCTCCACTTT.

This clonotype was seen at least ten times. This sequence joins TRBV4-1 and TRBJ1-2; unclear D gene. In germline, CDR1 is MGHRA, CDR2 YSYEKL. The CDR3 loop spans 18 amino acids. Trimming took off 3 bases at V and 1 base at J, with 21 bases between the two ends. Here the CDR3 DNA reads TGCGCCAGCAGCCAGGCCGACGATGGACGCAGCTATAACTATGGCTACACCTTC. Translation: CASSQADDGRSYNYGYTF.

This clonotype was counted ten times or more. V and J are TRBV7-3 and TRBJ2-7; TRBD1 matches 7 bases. The CDR3 is 13 residues long. V was pared by 5 bases and J by 1 base, with 2 bases of the junction left unmatched. In germline, CDR1 is SGHTA, CDR2 FQGTGA. Here the CDR3 reads CASSVDRSYEQYF. Written as DNA, the CDR3 is TGTGCCAGCAGCGTGGACAGGTCCTACGAGCAGTACTTC.

On this clonotype itself: The CDR3 end shows no conserved phenylalanine or tryptophan, and so a read error is likely. The V gene is TRBV2, the J gene TRBJ1-1; a weak D match, TRBD1 (5 bases). V was trimmed by 11 bases and J by 5 bases, leaving 15 bases between them. Germline CDR1 and CDR2: SNHLY and FYNNEI. The CDR3 sequence is 12 residues long. DNA for the CDR3: TGTGCCTGCCAACGGGGACGAACTGAAGCTTTCATT. Its protein is CACQRGRTEAFI.

This clonotype was detected ten times or more. The CDR3 reads CASTFSGDQETQYF. DNA for the CDR3: TGTGCCAGCACATTTAGCGGGGACCAAGAGACCCAGTACTTC. The V call is TRBV2, the J call TRBJ2-5, with 8 bases fitting TRBD2. There are 14 residues in the CDR3. V was pared by 7 bases and J by 0 bases, with 4 bases of the junction left unmatched. CDR1 is SNHLY and CDR2 is FYNNEI in the germline V gene.

As regards this clonotype: Compared with germline, one end of the junction differs, possibly owing to a read error. The chain recombines TRBV6-5 with TRBJ2-7, with 10 bases matching TRBD1. The CDR3 has 13 amino acids. The V gene's germline CDR1 is MNHEY and CDR2 SVGAGI. CDR3 in amino acids: CAISGTGEGEHYF. The CDR3 coding sequence is TGTGCCATCAGCGGGACAGGGGAAGGAGAGCATTACTTC.

This clonotype showed up many times. CDR3 protein: CASSLFNGGRETQYF. CDR3 bases: TGTGCCAGCAGCTTGTTTAATGGGGGACGGGAGACCCAGTACTTC. The rearrangement uses TRBV5-6 and TRBJ2-5, with D perhaps matching TRBD1 or TRBD2 (5 bases each). CDR1 SGHDT and CDR2 YYEEEE come from the germline V gene. Trimming pared 1 base from V and 5 bases from J, leaving 15 bases between. The CDR3 totals 15 residues.

This clonotype was seen many times. The CDR3 loop is CASSRGVETEAFF. The DNA of the CDR3 is TGTGCCAGCAGTCGGGGGGTCGAAACTGAAGCTTTCTTT. The J gene is TRBJ1-1, the V gene TRBV6-1; D possibly corresponds to TRBD1 (5 bases). The CDR3 spans 13 residues. V lost 5 bases, J lost 5 bases, and 12 bases lay in between. The germline V gene has CDR1 MNHNS and CDR2 SASEGT.

There are a few counts of this clonotype. The chain joins TRBV9 to TRBJ1-2; TRBD1 is a possible D gene (6 bases). This CDR3 spans 16 amino acids. Germline V gives CDR1 SGDLS, CDR2 YYNGEE. The V and J ends lost 7 bases and 8 bases respectively, with 27 bases between them. The CDR3 here is CASSAGTTSTAGGYTF. The CDR3 DNA reads as TGTGCCAGCTCAGCCGGGACAACCTCTACTGCTGGAGGCTACACCTTC.

This chain links TRBV6-6 with TRBJ2-5; 9 positions match TRBD1. The CDR3 totals 13 residues. Per germline, CDR1 MNHNY and CDR2 SVGAGI (reference sequence). The J segment lost 3 bases and the V segment lost 6 bases, leaving 2 bases of the junction unmatched. The CDR3 sequence is CASRGQGKETQYF. In nucleotides, the CDR3 is TGTGCCAGCAGGGGACAGGGAAAAGAGACCCAGTACTTC.

A remark on this clonotype: Because the CDR3's place on the DNA is in doubt, the DNA is left out and the CDR3 is given as listed by TCRdb. The chain has TRBV7-6 and TRBJ2-5. The CDR3 extends over 17 residues, inclusive of both ends. Germline values: CDR1 SGHVS, CDR2 FNYEAQ. The CDR3 protein is CASSIYLCSVGSETQYF.